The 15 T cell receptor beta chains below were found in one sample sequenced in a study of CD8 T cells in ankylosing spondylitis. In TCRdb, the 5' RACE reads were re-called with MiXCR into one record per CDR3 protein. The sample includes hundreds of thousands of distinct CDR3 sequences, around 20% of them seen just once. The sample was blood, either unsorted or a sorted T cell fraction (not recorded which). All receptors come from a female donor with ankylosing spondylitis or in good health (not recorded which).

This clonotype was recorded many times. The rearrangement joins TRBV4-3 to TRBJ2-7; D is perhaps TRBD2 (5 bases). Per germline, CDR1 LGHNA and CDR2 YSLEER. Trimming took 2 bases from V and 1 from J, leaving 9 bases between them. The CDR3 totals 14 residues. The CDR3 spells CASSQTAGSYEQYF. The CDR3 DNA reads TGCGCCAGCAGCCAAACTGCGGGTTCCTACGAGCAGTACTTC.

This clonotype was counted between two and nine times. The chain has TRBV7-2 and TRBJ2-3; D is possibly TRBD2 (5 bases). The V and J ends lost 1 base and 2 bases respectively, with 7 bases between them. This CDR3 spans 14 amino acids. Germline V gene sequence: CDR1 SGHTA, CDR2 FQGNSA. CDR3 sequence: CASSLVAFTDTQYF. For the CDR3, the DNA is TGTGCCAGCAGCTTAGTAGCGTTCACAGATACGCAGTATTTT.

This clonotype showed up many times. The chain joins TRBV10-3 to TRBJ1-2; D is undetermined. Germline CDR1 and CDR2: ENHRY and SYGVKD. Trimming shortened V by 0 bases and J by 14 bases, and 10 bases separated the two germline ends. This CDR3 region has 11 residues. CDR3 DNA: TGTGCCATCAGTGAGTCGTCTCGGCAAACCTTC. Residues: CAISESSRQTF.

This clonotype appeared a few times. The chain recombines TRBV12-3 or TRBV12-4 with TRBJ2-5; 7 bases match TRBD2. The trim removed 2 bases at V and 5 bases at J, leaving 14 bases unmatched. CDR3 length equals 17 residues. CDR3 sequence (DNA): TGTGCCAGCAGTTTATCGGGCGGGGCGGGAGAGGTGGAGACCCAGTACTTC. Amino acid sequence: CASSLSGGAGEVETQYF.

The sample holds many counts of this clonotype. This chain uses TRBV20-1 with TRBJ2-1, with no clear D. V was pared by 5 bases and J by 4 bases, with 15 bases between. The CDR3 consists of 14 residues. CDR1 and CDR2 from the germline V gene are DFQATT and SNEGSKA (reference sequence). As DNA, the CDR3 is TGCAGTGCTCCTTACGCCACTGGATACAATGAGCAGTTCTTC. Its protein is CSAPYATGYNEQFF.

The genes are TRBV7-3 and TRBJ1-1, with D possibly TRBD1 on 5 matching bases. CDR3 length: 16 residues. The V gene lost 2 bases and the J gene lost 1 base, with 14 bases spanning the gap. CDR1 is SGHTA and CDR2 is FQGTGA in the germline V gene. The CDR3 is CASSLAGAPGNTEAFF. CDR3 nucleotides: TGTGCCAGCAGCTTAGCCGGGGCACCGGGGAACACTGAAGCTTTCTTT.

CDR3 DNA: TGCAGTGCTAGATCTAGATTTCAAGAGACCCAGTACTTC. Translation: CSARSRFQETQYF. The chain uses TRBV20-1 and TRBJ2-5, with D uncertain. V dropped 2 bases and J dropped 2 bases, with 9 bases sitting between them. CDR1 is DFQATT and CDR2 is SNEGSKA in the germline V gene (reference sequence). CDR3 length equals 13 residues.

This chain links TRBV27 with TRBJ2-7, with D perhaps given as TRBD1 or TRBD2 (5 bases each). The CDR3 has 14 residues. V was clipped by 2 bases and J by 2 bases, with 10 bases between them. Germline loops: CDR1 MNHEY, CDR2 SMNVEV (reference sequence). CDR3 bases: TGTGCCAGCAGTTTAGACGGGACGGCCTACGAGCAGTACTTC. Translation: CASSLDGTAYEQYF.

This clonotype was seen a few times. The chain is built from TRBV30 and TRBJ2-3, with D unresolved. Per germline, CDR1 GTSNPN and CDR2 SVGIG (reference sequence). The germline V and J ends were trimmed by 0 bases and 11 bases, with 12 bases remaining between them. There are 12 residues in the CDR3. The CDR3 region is CAWSVMVGRQYF. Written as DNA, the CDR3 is TGTGCCTGGAGTGTCATGGTGGGTAGGCAGTATTTT.

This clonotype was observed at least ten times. Written as DNA, the CDR3 is TGCAGTGCTAGTTGGAACTACCGCACAGATACGCAGTATTTT. Protein: CSASWNYRTDTQYF. The gene calls are TRBV20-1 and TRBJ2-3; D gene unclear. V lost 3 bases, J lost 1 base, and 11 bases lay in between. CDR1 and CDR2 (germline): DFQATT, SNEGSKA (reference sequence). This CDR3 comprises 14 residues.

The CDR3 region is CASSPGLDYGYTF. CDR3 sequence (DNA): TGTGCCAGCAGCCCGGGACTAGACTATGGCTACACCTTC. The chain uses TRBV7-6 and TRBJ1-2; maybe TRBD1 (5 bases). The germline V gene encodes CDR1 SGHVS and CDR2 FNYEAQ. CDR3 length: 13 amino acids. V was cut by 5 bases and J by 3 bases, with 10 bases left in between. Using reference TRBV7-6 and TRBJ1-2 for the parts outside the CDR3, the full variable domain is GAGVSQSPRYKVTKRGQDVALRCDPISGHVSLYWYRQALGQGPEFLTYFNYEAQQDKSGLPNDRFSAERPEGSISTLTIQRTEQRDSAMYRCASSPGLDYGYTFGSGTRLTVV.

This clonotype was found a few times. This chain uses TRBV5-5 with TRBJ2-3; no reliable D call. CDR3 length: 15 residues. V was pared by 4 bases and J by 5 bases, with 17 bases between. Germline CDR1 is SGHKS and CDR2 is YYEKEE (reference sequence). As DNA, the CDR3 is TGTGCCAGCAGCGCCGGGTCCGGGCAGTTAGATACGCAGTATTTT. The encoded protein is CASSAGSGQLDTQYF.

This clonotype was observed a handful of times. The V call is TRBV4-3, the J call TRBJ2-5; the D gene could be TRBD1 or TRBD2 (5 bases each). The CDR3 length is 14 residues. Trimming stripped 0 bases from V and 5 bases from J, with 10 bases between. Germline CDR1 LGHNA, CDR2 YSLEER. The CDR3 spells CASSQEGTGETQYF. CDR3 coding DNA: TGCGCCAGCAGCCAAGAAGGGACGGGGGAGACCCAGTACTTC.

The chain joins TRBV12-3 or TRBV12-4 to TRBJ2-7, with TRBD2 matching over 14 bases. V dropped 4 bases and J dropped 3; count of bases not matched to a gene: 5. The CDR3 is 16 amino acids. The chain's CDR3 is CASSSGTSGRGYEQYF. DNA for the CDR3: TGTGCCAGCAGTTCAGGGACTAGCGGGAGAGGCTACGAGCAGTACTTC.

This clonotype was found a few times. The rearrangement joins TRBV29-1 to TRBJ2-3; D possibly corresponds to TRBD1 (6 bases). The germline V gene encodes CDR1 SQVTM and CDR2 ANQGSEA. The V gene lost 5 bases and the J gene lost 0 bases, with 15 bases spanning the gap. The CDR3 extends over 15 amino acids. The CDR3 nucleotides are TGCAGCGTTAGTGCTCGAGACAGGAGCACAGATACGCAGTATTTT. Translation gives CSVSARDRSTDTQYF.